This entry is about one T cell receptor (beta chain). Using immunoSEQ multiplex PCR, the repertoire was profiled, and TCRdb retains in-frame clones only, with some absent. The data contain about 200,000 clones, around 90% of them singletons. The sample originates from a study of blood T cell repertoires in COVID-19. Study-level information: The United States, Italy and Spain supplied acute and convalescent COVID-19 samples. In each case, the material was cDNA or gDNA derived from T cells, B-cell-depleted T cells, or PBMCs.

V lost 1 base to trimming and J lost 3 bases; unmatched junction nucleotides: 7. CDR1 is SGHDT, CDR2 YYEEEE, per germline. The CDR3 has 16 amino acids. The gene calls are TRBV5-6 and TRBJ2-3; 8 nucleotides line up with TRBD2. The receptor comes from a man in his 60s with acute or convalescent COVID-19. Specimen: peripheral blood. The CDR3 nucleotides read TGTGCCAGCAGCTTGTCGGCGGGGGGCCGAACAGATACGCAGTATTTT. Its protein is CASSLSAGGRTDTQYF.